What follows are 30 T cell receptor beta chains derived from one specimen sequenced in a study of T cells after yellow fever vaccination. TCRdb analysed the 5' RACE reads with MiXCR anew, one entry per CDR3 protein. Of roughly 27,000 distinct CDR3 sequences listed, 5% to 6% were seen once; the top ten hold roughly two fifths. This specimen consisted of CD8+ T cells sorted from PBMCs, obtained 10 days after the yellow fever booster vaccination. The source of these receptors is a man under 40 who received the YFV17D yellow fever vaccine.

This clonotype has ten or more counts. This chain uses TRBV29-1 with TRBJ2-7; possibly TRBD1 for D (7 bases). The V gene's germline CDR1 is SQVTM and CDR2 ANQGSEA. The CDR3 contains 15 residues. Trimming pared 4 bases from V and 4 bases from J, leaving 20 bases between. The chain's CDR3 is CSVVGADRAGYEQYF. CDR3 bases: TGCAGCGTTGTGGGAGCTGACAGGGCGGGATACGAGCAGTACTTC.

This clonotype has at least ten counts. This chain uses TRBV11-2 with TRBJ2-1; 10 bases match TRBD2. The length of the CDR3 is 14 residues. Germline V CDR1 and CDR2: SGHAT, FQNNGV. The trim removed 1 base at V and 8 bases at J, leaving 2 bases unmatched. CDR3 residues: CASSLGAGGHEQFF. CDR3 bases: TGTGCCAGCAGCTTAGGAGCGGGGGGGCATGAGCAGTTCTTC.

This clonotype ranks as medium-sized. The chain combines TRBV30 with TRBJ1-2; D possibly corresponds to TRBD1 (5 bases). The CDR3 totals 14 residues. V was clipped by 2 bases and J by 0 bases, with 10 bases between them. CDR1 and CDR2 (germline): GTSNPN, SVGIG (reference sequence). CDR3 coding DNA: TGTGCCTGGAGTTGGGACCGTTCTAACTATGGCTACACCTTC. Amino acid sequence: CAWSWDRSNYGYTF.

This clonotype was seen ten or more times. V usage is TRBV28 and J usage is TRBJ2-2, with unresolved D. V was shortened by 1 base and J by 2 bases, with 14 bases between the two germline ends. This CDR3 region has 17 residues. In germline, CDR1 is MDHEN, CDR2 SYDVKM. As DNA, the CDR3 is TGTGCCAGCAGTTTATTGATCCGTCTCTTCAACACCGGGGAGCTGTTTTTT. It is translated as CASSLLIRLFNTGELFF.

This clonotype was seen many times. The CDR3 loop is CASSGRLAGSQETQYF. The CDR3 DNA follows: TGTGCCAGCAGCGGAAGACTAGCGGGTAGCCAAGAGACCCAGTACTTC. The rearrangement links TRBV7-2 to TRBJ2-5, with TRBD2 matching over 10 bases. This CDR3 contains 16 residues. Germline loops: CDR1 SGHTA, CDR2 FQGNSA. V lost 5 bases to trimming and J lost 1 base; unmatched junction nucleotides: 7.

This clonotype appeared many times. The rearrangement joins TRBV4-3 to TRBJ2-7; possible D gene TRBD1, 5 bases. In germline, CDR1 is LGHNA, CDR2 YSLEER. V gave up 4 bases and J gave up 1 base, with 11 bases separating them. The CDR3 is 14 amino acids. The CDR3 is CASSLTRGSYEQYF. The CDR3 region has the DNA TGCGCCAGCAGCCTGACAAGGGGATCCTACGAGCAGTACTTC.

This clonotype was counted ten times or more. This chain uses TRBV7-6 with TRBJ2-7, with 9 bases aligning to TRBD2. The CDR3 runs to 12 residues. CDR1 is SGHVS and CDR2 is FNYEAQ in the germline V gene. The trim removed 5 bases at V and 13 bases at J, leaving 9 bases unmatched. The CDR3 reads CASSSIAGELYF. Written as DNA, the CDR3 is TGTGCCAGCAGCAGTATAGCGGGAGAGCTTTACTTC.

This clonotype was seen repeatedly, ten times or more. J is TRBJ2-1 and V is TRBV7-8; 10 bases map to TRBD2. The germline V gene has CDR1 SGHVS and CDR2 FQNEAQ. Trimming removed 4 bases from V and 3 bases from J; junction bases left unmatched: 6. The length of the CDR3 is 16 residues. The CDR3 spells CASSSRLAGGYNEQFF. The CDR3 nucleotides read TGTGCCAGCAGCTCCAGACTAGCGGGCGGCTACAATGAGCAGTTCTTC. The full variable domain, with the rest looked up from reference TRBV7-8 and TRBJ2-1, is GAGVSQSPRYKVAKRGQDVALRCDPISGHVSLFWYQQALGQGPEFLTYFQNEAQLDKSGLPSDRFFAERPEGSVSTLKIQRTQQEDSAVYLCASSSRLAGGYNEQFFGPGTRLTVL.

Many counts were recorded for this clonotype. The chain carries TRBV29-1 and TRBJ2-1; D not resolved. V was pared by 4 bases and J by 8 bases, with 18 bases between. The CDR3 length is 14 residues. Looked up from germline, CDR1 is SQVTM and CDR2 is ANQGSEA. DNA of the CDR3: TGCAGCGTTGGTGGCCAGCTAACCTTCGATGAGCAGTTCTTC. As protein: CSVGGQLTFDEQFF.

This clonotype has a count of ten or more. The chain uses TRBV19 and TRBJ2-7; D unresolved. Germline V gives CDR1 LNHDA, CDR2 SQIVND (reference sequence). V was pared by 5 bases and J by 3 bases, with 5 bases between. The CDR3 contains 11 residues. CDR3 amino acids: CASSSIYEQYF. In DNA form, the CDR3 reads TGTGCCAGTAGTTCAATCTACGAGCAGTACTTC.

In this sample, this clonotype turned up many times. This chain connects TRBV12-3 or TRBV12-4 to TRBJ2-4, with TRBD2 identical over 8 bases. The CDR3 is 15 amino acids. The junction had 4 bases not matched to a gene; V was cut back by 3 bases and J by 3 bases. CDR3 in DNA: TGTGCCAGCAGTTTGGGACTAGGGTACAAAAACATTCAGTACTTC. Encoded protein: CASSLGLGYKNIQYF.

This clonotype was counted at least ten times. The chain uses TRBV10-3 and TRBJ2-3, with D hard to call. Trimming left V 6 bases short and J 0 bases short, with 4 bases between. This CDR3 spans 12 amino acids. Germline loops: CDR1 ENHRY, CDR2 SYGVKD. DNA of the CDR3: TGTGCCATCAGGGACAGCACAGATACGCAGTATTTT. Residues: CAIRDSTDTQYF.

This clonotype appeared many times. The V gene is TRBV28, the J gene TRBJ2-7; 8 bases line up with TRBD2. With V trimmed by 6 bases and J by 3 bases, 4 bases remained unmatched. CDR1 and CDR2 (germline): MDHEN, SYDVKM. This CDR3 is built from 13 residues. This CDR3 is CASSIAGYYEQYF. CDR3 sequence (DNA): TGTGCCAGCAGCATAGCGGGGTACTACGAGCAGTACTTC.

This clonotype appeared many times. The V call is TRBV18, the J call TRBJ2-1; 9 bases agree with TRBD2. CDR1 and CDR2 (germline): KGHSH, LQKENI. CDR3 length: 16 residues. Trimming at V came to 3 bases and at J to 0 bases, leaving 3 bases not matched to a gene. CDR3 bases: TGTGCCAGCTCACCCTGGACTAGCGTCTCCTACAATGAGCAGTTCTTC. It translates to CASSPWTSVSYNEQFF.

This clonotype was counted many times. J is TRBJ2-7 and V is TRBV29-1; a possible D gene is TRBD1 (7 bases). V was shortened by 7 bases and J by 3 bases, with 16 bases between the two germline ends. The CDR3 covers 13 residues. CDR1 is SQVTM, CDR2 ANQGSEA, per germline. CDR3 sequence reads: CSAGGTDIYEQYF. Written as DNA, the CDR3 is TGCAGCGCCGGCGGGACAGACATCTACGAGCAGTACTTC.

This clonotype was picked up many times. The chain combines TRBV27 with TRBJ2-2; D ambiguous. Deletions cut 6 bases from V and 6 bases from J, with 5 bases between. Germline CDR1 is MNHEY and CDR2 is SMNVEV (reference sequence). The CDR3 has 11 residues. The CDR3 sequence is CASRPAGELFF. CDR3 DNA sequence: TGTGCCAGCAGACCGGCCGGGGAGCTGTTTTTT.

This clonotype is labeled medium-sized. The chain recombines TRBV20-1 with TRBJ2-3; a weak D match, TRBD1 (6 bases). Germline V lookup: CDR1 DFQATT, CDR2 SNEGSKA (reference sequence). The germline V and J ends were trimmed by 6 bases and 2 bases, with 18 bases remaining between them. CDR3 length equals 15 residues. For the CDR3, the DNA is TGCAGTGCCAACAGGGTAGATCAGGACACAGATACGCAGTATTTT. It translates to CSANRVDQDTDTQYF.

This clonotype was seen at least ten times. The chain joins TRBV5-1 to TRBJ2-1; D remains unclear. Germline assignment: CDR1 SGHRS and CDR2 YFSETQ. Trimming left V 4 bases short and J 10 bases short, with 18 bases between. This CDR3 contains 14 residues. CDR3 region: CASSNSFLTEEQFF. CDR3 nucleotides: TGCGCCAGCAGCAACTCATTCCTTACGGAAGAGCAGTTCTTC.

This clonotype was counted many times. The gene calls are TRBV7-9 and TRBJ1-2; tentatively, D is TRBD1 (5 bases). This CDR3 contains 15 residues. Germline V lookup: CDR1 SEHNR, CDR2 FQNEAQ (reference sequence). Trimming removed 4 bases from V and 3 bases from J, with 15 bases in between. This CDR3 reads CASSSLGPGHYGYTF. In nucleotides, the CDR3 is TGTGCCAGCAGCTCCTTGGGGCCAGGGCACTATGGCTACACCTTC.

This clonotype was observed many times. This sequence joins TRBV27 and TRBJ2-5; TRBD2 matches 12 bases. This CDR3 contains 15 residues. Germline V gene lookup returns CDR1 MNHEY and CDR2 SMNVEV (reference sequence). The ends lost 3 bases at V and 3 bases at J; junction bases unmatched: 2. The CDR3 nucleotides read TGTGCCAGCAGTTTGTGGACTAGCGGGAAAGAGACCCAGTACTTC. The encoded protein is CASSLWTSGKETQYF.

This clonotype occurred many times. The chain uses TRBV7-8 and TRBJ2-1; TRBD1 is a possible D gene (6 bases). The CDR3 covers 16 residues. CDR1 and CDR2 (germline): SGHVS, FQNEAQ. Trimming cost V 1 base and J 8 bases, with 18 bases left between them. The CDR3 protein is CASSLGGQTLYYEQFF. CDR3 in DNA: TGTGCCAGCAGCTTAGGTGGACAGACCCTTTATTATGAGCAGTTCTTC.

This clonotype was counted at least ten times. The DNA for the CDR3 is TGTGCCAGCTGCCCGGGACCCAATGAGCAGTTCTTC. It yields the protein CASCPGPNEQFF. V gene TRBV6-2 or TRBV6-3 combines with J gene TRBJ2-1; D might be TRBD1 or TRBD2, each matching 5 bases. V lost 8 bases to trimming and J lost 6 bases, with 11 bases between them. CDR1 MNHEY and CDR2 SVGEGT come from the germline V gene. The length of the CDR3 is 12 residues.

This clonotype has ten or more counts. This rearrangement joins TRBV6-5 to TRBJ2-1; 7 bases fit TRBD2. V shed 4 bases and J 7 bases; nucleotides not matched to a gene: 1. The CDR3 extends over 12 amino acids. The germline V gene encodes CDR1 MNHEY and CDR2 SVGAGI. CDR3 in amino acids: CASSFSGNEQFF. For the CDR3, the DNA is TGTGCCAGCAGTTTTAGCGGGAATGAGCAGTTCTTC.

This clonotype came up many times. This sequence joins TRBV3-1 and TRBJ2-7; TRBD1 agrees at 7 bases. CDR1 LGHDT and CDR2 YNNKEL come from the germline V gene (reference sequence). There are 13 residues in the CDR3. J lost 9 bases, V lost 1 base, and 6 bases had no gene match. CDR3 region: CASSQALDRLQYF. CDR3 sequence (DNA): TGTGCCAGCAGCCAAGCCCTGGACAGGTTGCAGTACTTC.

This clonotype was seen repeatedly, ten times or more. The genes are TRBV7-9 and TRBJ2-7; D may be TRBD1 or TRBD2 (6 bases each). The CDR3 contains 14 residues. The germline V and J ends were trimmed by 5 bases and 0 bases, with 11 bases remaining between them. Germline CDR1 is SEHNR and CDR2 is FQNEAQ (reference sequence). The DNA of the CDR3 is TGTGCCAGCAGCCCGGGGGCAGTCTCCTACGAGCAGTACTTC. As protein: CASSPGAVSYEQYF.

This clonotype was seen repeatedly, ten times or more. The chain has TRBV4-3 and TRBJ2-7, with no clear D. Trimming took off 2 bases at V and 0 bases at J, with 14 bases between the two ends. CDR3 length: 16 amino acids. CDR1 and CDR2 from the germline V gene are LGHNA and YSLEER. The chain's CDR3 is CASSQNPMTDSYEQYF. The CDR3 coding sequence is TGCGCCAGCAGCCAAAACCCGATGACGGACTCCTACGAGCAGTACTTC.

The chain recombines TRBV20-1 with TRBJ1-5; the match to TRBD1 covers 8 bases. This CDR3 contains 15 residues. From germline, CDR1 is DFQATT and CDR2 SNEGSKA (reference sequence). V lost 3 bases to trimming and J lost 4 bases; unmatched junction nucleotides: 8. This CDR3 reads CSASSRGLFNQPQHF. The CDR3 bases are TGCAGTGCTAGTAGCAGGGGGCTATTTAATCAGCCCCAGCATTTT.

This clonotype was observed many times. The rearrangement joins TRBV28 to TRBJ1-1; possible D gene TRBD1, 5 bases. Trimming took 6 bases from V and 0 from J, leaving 26 bases between them. Germline V lookup: CDR1 MDHEN, CDR2 SYDVKM. The CDR3 contains 19 residues. The CDR3 loop reads CASRSYPWDAQDMNTEAFF. In nucleotides, the CDR3 is TGTGCCAGCAGATCATACCCCTGGGACGCGCAAGATATGAACACTGAAGCTTTCTTT.

This clonotype has at least ten counts. V gene TRBV20-1 combines with J gene TRBJ2-7, with 11 bases lining up with TRBD2. V was clipped by 5 bases and J by 4 bases; unmatched bases: 10. Germline CDR1 is DFQATT and CDR2 is SNEGSKA (reference sequence). This CDR3 region has 15 residues. The DNA for the CDR3 is TGCAGTGCTCAACGCGAACTAGCGGGAGTTTACGAGCAGTACTTC. It encodes CSAQRELAGVYEQYF.

This clonotype appeared many times. This chain joins TRBV24-1 and TRBJ1-4, with TRBD1 matching 10 bases. There are 15 residues in the CDR3. Per the germline V gene, CDR1 is KGHDR and CDR2 is SFDVKD. J gave up 7 bases and V 4 bases, and 5 bases lay outside the gene matches. In DNA, the CDR3 is TGTGCCACCAGTGAGAGGACAGGGGGATCTGAAAAACTGTTTTTT. It codes for CATSERTGGSEKLFF.